This T cell receptor (beta chain) is from a study of blood T cell repertoires in COVID-19. Overall study context: Sites in the United States, Italy and Spain provided acute and convalescent COVID-19 samples.

This CDR3 has 13 amino acids. CDR1 SGHNT and CDR2 YYREEE come from the germline V gene (reference sequence). Trimming removed 2 bases at V and 4 bases at J, with 6 bases between. Repertoires were generated with immunoSEQ multiplex PCR, while TCRdb's copy carries only in-frame clones and drops some. Of fewer than 80,000 clones in the sample, roughly 92% were seen once. The chain carries TRBV5-4 and TRBJ1-4, with D unclear. The specimen was peripheral blood. The clonotype originates from a human donor in a cohort sampled during active COVID-19. Here the CDR3 reads CASSLQLNEKLFF. CDR3 DNA: TGTGCCAGCAGCTTACAGCTTAATGAAAAACTGTTTTTT.